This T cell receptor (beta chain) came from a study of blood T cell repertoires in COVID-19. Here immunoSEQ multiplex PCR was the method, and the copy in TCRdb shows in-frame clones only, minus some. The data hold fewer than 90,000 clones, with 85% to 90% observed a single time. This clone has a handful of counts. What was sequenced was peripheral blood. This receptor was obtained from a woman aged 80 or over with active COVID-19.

CDR3 in amino acids: CASSRQVETQYF. The CDR3 DNA reads TGTGCCAGCAGCCGACAAGTAGAGACCCAGTACTTC. V gene TRBV13 combines with J gene TRBJ2-5; no definite D call. The CDR3 runs to 12 residues. Per germline, CDR1 PRHDT and CDR2 FYEKMQ (reference sequence). V was clipped by 5 bases and J by 4 bases, with 8 bases between them.